This TCR beta chain originates from a study of Ad26.COV2.S vaccination and SARS-CoV-2 variants. CDR3 length equals 17 residues. V lost 0 bases to trimming and J lost 5 bases, with 18 bases between them. CDR1 and CDR2 (germline): SGHRS, YFSETQ. Documented treatment: some 20 received Ad26.COV2.S at low or high dose, single or two shots; 5 received placebo; per-sample allocation not given. All samples were drawn on day 63, counting from the first vaccine or placebo injection. Adults aged 18-55 years in Boston included the donor. Sequencing was performed with immunoSEQ multiplex PCR; in TCRdb, only in-frame clones are kept and a portion is missing. Seen here are 400,000 to 450,000 clones, approximately 92% observed once, and the top ten hold roughly 1.7%.

This sequence originates from a person between 18 and 59 years old who received the Ad26.COV2.S COVID-19 vaccine or a placebo. The sequencing used peripheral blood, collected in a trial of Ad26.COV2.S vaccine versus placebo. V is TRBV5-1 and J is TRBJ2-1; the D gene is possibly TRBD1 (6 bases). CDR3: CASSLARPDRVDNEQFF. As DNA, the CDR3 is TGCGCCAGCAGCTTGGCGCGCCCGGACAGAGTAGACAATGAGCAGTTCTTC.